This T cell receptor beta chain was found in a study of CD8 T cells in ankylosing spondylitis. It was by quantitative 5'-RACE with molecular barcodes that TCR beta libraries were made. TCRdb reprocessed the 5' RACE reads with MiXCR, giving one entry per CDR3 protein. The sample has more than 400,000 distinct CDR3 sequences; roughly 5.2% are singletons. This clonotype has at least ten counts. Its specificity is not known. Study results and limitations: In reactive arthritis synovial fluid and blood, some motif variants had been reported before. Seemingly distinctive of ankylosing spondylitis blood was a TCR beta motif formed by eight highly homologous variants.

Germline-derived CDR1 and CDR2 are SGHRS and YFSETQ. The V gene lost 5 bases and the J gene lost 2 bases, with 7 bases spanning the gap. CDR3 size: 12 residues. The origin of this receptor is a male donor with ankylosing spondylitis. The chain combines TRBV5-1 with TRBJ2-5; TRBD2 is a possible D gene (5 bases). Sequencing was carried out using blood, either unsorted or a sorted T cell fraction (not recorded which). The CDR3 region has the DNA TGCGCCAGCAGTACTAGTCAAGAGACCCAGTACTTC. Protein product: CASSTSQETQYF.